This TCR beta chain came from a study of Graves' ophthalmopathy and Graves' hyperthyroidism. Turning to the study itself: There was a collection of peripheral blood at initial diagnosis, before any treatment.

The CDR3 has 14 residues. V lost 0 bases and J lost 3, with 9 bases in between. Germline lookup yields CDR1 MNHEY and CDR2 SVGAGI. This clonotype was seen at least ten times. What it recognizes is unknown. The study amplified TCR beta CDR3 regions using RNA transcripts. The authors performed first-round RT-PCR with HTBI primers and then a second-round multiplex PCR. MiXCR, applied by TCRdb to the multiplex PCR reads, yields one record per CDR3 protein. The sample includes hundreds of thousands of distinct CDR3 sequences, approximately 22% of them seen just once. Study results and caveats: Most clonotypes expanded in thyroid above 0.001 frequency were present in blood too.

The receptor's source is a woman younger than 35 with stable Graves' hyperthyroidism. Some clones in this sample may be carry-over from other donors' samples. The source material was peripheral blood. The chain recombines TRBV6-5 with TRBJ2-7; D is uncertain. DNA of the CDR3: TGTGCCAGCAGTTACTCTCTGGACGACTACGAGCAGTACTTC. Encoded protein: CASSYSLDDYEQYF.